A selection of T cell receptor beta chains follows, all from one sample in a study of T cells in Graves' hyperthyroidism and ophthalmopathy. TCRdb re-called the multiplex PCR reads with MiXCR, one entry per CDR3 protein. The sample yields 600,000 or so distinct CDR3 sequences, 14% seen once. The specimen sequenced was blood. Every receptor here comes from a woman between 18 and 29 years old with Graves' ophthalmopathy. CDR3s include the opening cysteine and the closing phenylalanine or tryptophan. Fields, in order: J gene, clone size, V gene, D gene, CDR3 protein, CDR3 DNA. A D gene is named only where the DNA matches it firmly. Size is stated for part of the rows, as once, few or many counts, or as a class when the clone is expanded.

>TRBJ2-7|once|TRBV7-2|NA
CASSLDWGRRYEQYF
TGTGCCAGCAGCTTAGATTGGGGCCGGCGGTACGAGCAGTACTTC
>TRBJ2-7|many|TRBV6-2/TRBV6-3|TRBD2
CASSASGRSDEQYF
TGTGCCAGCAGTGCGTCCGGGAGGTCGGACGAGCAGTACTTC
>TRBJ1-2|many|TRBV28|NA
CASGMGGHYGYTF
TGTGCCAGCGGAATGGGGGGCCACTATGGCTACACCTTC
>TRBJ2-1|many|TRBV7-3|TRBD2
CASSLTGAPGLVQLNEQFF
TGTGCCAGCAGCTTAACTGGAGCACCGGGACTAGTTCAGTTGAATGAGCAGTTCTTC
>TRBJ1-2|many|TRBV28|TRBD1
CASSLSTGTGGRYGYTF
TGTGCCAGCAGTTTATCTACCGGGACAGGGGGGCGGTATGGCTACACCTTC
>TRBJ1-3|many|TRBV11-2|NA
CASSLSSNTIYF
TGTGCCAGCAGCTTATCGTCGAACACCATATATTTT
>TRBJ2-7|NA|TRBV13|NA
CASSLLDTQASYEQYF
TGTGCCAGCAGCTTACTGGACACCCAGGCTTCCTACGAGCAGTACTTC
>TRBJ2-6|few|TRBV7-6|TRBD2
CASSVASAGAPGANVLTF
TGTGCCAGCAGCGTCGCCAGCGCGGGAGCCCCTGGGGCCAACGTCCTGACTTTC
>TRBJ2-1|many|TRBV11-2|TRBD2
CASSFRLAGEVGEQFF
TGTGCCAGCAGCTTTCGCCTAGCGGGAGAGGTAGGTGAGCAGTTCTTC
>TRBJ1-1|few|TRBV7-9|NA
CASSSNNDRSIEAFF
TGTGCCAGCAGCTCGAATAACGACAGGAGCATTGAAGCTTTCTTT
>TRBJ1-1|few|TRBV19|NA
CASSERGNNGEAFF
TGTGCCAGTTCGGAGCGCGGGAATAATGGTGAAGCTTTCTTT
>TRBJ2-7|few|TRBV20-1|NA
CSANRGGFYEQYF
TGCAGTGCCAACAGGGGGGGGTTCTACGAGCAGTACTTC
>TRBJ2-1|many|TRBV7-8|TRBD2
CASSSLAGGPKYSYNEQFF
TGTGCCAGCAGCTCCCTAGCGGGAGGGCCGAAGTACTCCTACAATGAGCAGTTCTTC
>TRBJ2-1|few|TRBV6-5|TRBD2
CASSYSAGGGYNEQFF
TGTGCCAGCAGTTACTCGGCGGGGGGGGGTTACAATGAGCAGTTCTTC
>TRBJ2-7|NA|TRBV5-1|TRBD1
CVSAMGQGFSYEQYF
TGCGTCAGCGCCATGGGACAGGGGTTCTCCTACGAGCAGTACTTC
>TRBJ1-3|few|TRBV20-1|NA
CSATSGPGNTIYF
TGCAGTGCTACCTCGGGGCCTGGAAACACCATATATTTT
>TRBJ2-4|many|TRBV2|NA
CASRADPGPSVRYF
TGTGCCAGCAGGGCAGATCCGGGACCCTCGGTTCGGTACTTC
>TRBJ2-1|many|TRBV7-9|TRBD2
CASSLPTSGRGEQFF
TGTGCCAGCAGCCTACCGACTAGCGGGAGAGGTGAGCAGTTCTTC
>TRBJ2-5|many|TRBV7-9|TRBD2
CASSLYLLMVSGSDQETQYF
TGTGCCAGCAGCTTATATCTCTTGATGGTTAGCGGGAGCGACCAAGAGACCCAGTACTTC
>TRBJ2-7|NA|TRBV9|TRBD2
CASSPRLAGTSYEQYF
TGTGCCAGCAGCCCCCGGCTAGCGGGGACGTCCTACGAGCAGTACTTC
>TRBJ2-6|many|TRBV7-9|TRBD2
CASSLAGAFSGANVLTF
TGTGCCAGCAGCCTAGCGGGAGCGTTCTCTGGGGCCAACGTCCTGACTTTC
>TRBJ2-2|many|TRBV28|NA
CASSLGARLGEWTGELFF
TGTGCCAGCAGTTTAGGGGCCCGCCTGGGGGAGTGGACCGGGGAGCTGTTTTTT
>TRBJ2-1|few|TRBV14|NA
CASSQESLVAPNEQFF
TGTGCCAGCAGCCAAGAATCCCTTGTAGCTCCCAATGAGCAGTTCTTC
>TRBJ1-1|many|TRBV7-8|NA
CATFTGQNTEAFF
TGTGCCACCTTTACAGGGCAGAACACTGAAGCTTTCTTT
>TRBJ2-1|NA|TRBV29-1|TRBD2
CSVSTGTSSYSEQFF
TGCAGCGTTTCAACCGGGACTAGCAGCTACAGTGAGCAGTTCTTC
>TRBJ2-1|many|TRBV6-1|NA
CASSDLAGPYNEQFF
TGTGCCAGCAGTGACTTGGCGGGACCCTACAATGAGCAGTTCTTC
>TRBJ1-5|many|TRBV19|NA
CASSEPYSNQPQHF
TGTGCCAGTAGTGAGCCCTATAGCAATCAGCCCCAGCATTTT
>TRBJ1-5|many|TRBV9|NA
CASSGGGGVGNQPQHF
TGTGCCAGCAGCGGGGGTGGGGGAGTCGGCAATCAGCCCCAGCATTTT
>TRBJ2-1|many|TRBV3-1|NA
CASSQKARGIINEQFF
TGTGCCAGCAGCCAAAAGGCCAGGGGCATAATCAATGAGCAGTTCTTC
>TRBJ2-1|few|TRBV12-3/TRBV12-4|TRBD2
CAILGEGLYNEQFF
TGTGCCATCCTGGGGGAGGGCTTATACAATGAGCAGTTCTTC
>TRBJ2-6|NA|TRBV10-3|NA
CAAEGTGTHSGANVLTF
TGTGCCGCCGAGGGAACCGGGACCCACTCTGGGGCCAACGTCCTGACTTTC
>TRBJ1-5|NA|TRBV20-1|TRBD1
CSASDQGAHQPQHF
TGCAGTGCTTCCGACCAGGGGGCTCACCAGCCCCAGCATTTT
>TRBJ1-5|many|TRBV20-1|NA
CSASPGQGLSNQPQHF
TGCAGTGCTAGCCCGGGGCAGGGGTTGAGCAATCAGCCCCAGCATTTT
>TRBJ1-2|many|TRBV7-3|NA
CASSSHPGGDVYGYTF
TGTGCCAGCAGCTCCCACCCCGGGGGGGACGTCTATGGCTACACCTTC
>TRBJ2-5|many|TRBV7-6|NA
CASSRSGFQETQYF
TGTGCCAGCAGTAGGAGCGGCTTCCAAGAGACCCAGTACTTC
>TRBJ1-1|many|TRBV2|NA
CASRLDSGGTEAFF
TGTGCCAGCAGACTAGACAGTGGAGGGACTGAAGCTTTCTTT
>TRBJ2-1|many|TRBV7-3|TRBD1
CASSSSGTGAPNEQFF
TGTGCCAGCAGCTCGTCCGGGACAGGGGCTCCCAATGAGCAGTTCTTC
>TRBJ1-2|few|TRBV5-1|NA
CASSLPFGYGYTF
TGCGCCAGCAGCTTGCCTTTTGGCTATGGCTACACCTTC
>TRBJ2-5|many|TRBV7-9|NA
CASSPDTGDPYF
TGTGCCAGCAGCCCGGATACGGGGGACCCGTACTTC
>TRBJ2-2|few|TRBV27|NA
CASSLSAVWGLNTGELFF
TGTGCCAGCAGTTTATCGGCCGTCTGGGGGCTTAACACCGGGGAGCTGTTTTTT
>TRBJ2-5|many|TRBV20-1|NA
CSASGSEAGETQYF
TGCAGTGCTTCAGGGAGCGAAGCGGGAGAGACCCAGTACTTC
>TRBJ1-5|many|TRBV27|NA
CASSSAPGRFNQPQHF
TGTGCCAGCAGTTCCGCTCCGGGACGCTTCAATCAGCCCCAGCATTTT
>TRBJ1-2|NA|TRBV5-8|NA
CASSLAPKANYGYTF
TGTGCCAGCAGCTTGGCTCCGAAAGCTAACTATGGCTACACCTTC
>TRBJ2-1|NA|TRBV19|NA
CASSASGGDEQFF
TGTGCCAGTAGTGCAAGCGGCGGCGATGAGCAGTTCTTC
>TRBJ2-7|few|TRBV2|TRBD1
CASSFRGRAYEQYF
TGTGCCAGTTCCTTTAGGGGGCGCGCCTACGAGCAGTACTTC
>TRBJ2-5|NA|TRBV11-2|TRBD1
CASSQILGTGKETQYF
TGCGCCAGCAGCCAAATCCTCGGGACAGGGAAAGAGACCCAGTACTTC
>TRBJ2-1|many|TRBV18|NA
CASSPGGGDEQFF
TGTGCCAGCTCACCAGGGGGTGGTGATGAGCAGTTCTTC
>TRBJ1-3|NA|TRBV29-1|TRBD1
CSARQGGNTIYF
TGCAGCGCAAGACAGGGAGGAAACACCATATATTTT
>TRBJ2-5|few|TRBV5-1|TRBD1
CASSQGVPETQYF
TGCGCCAGCAGCCAGGGGGTCCCAGAGACCCAGTACTTC
>TRBJ2-5|many|TRBV2|NA
CASRPAGGRVQETQYF
TGTGCCAGCAGACCCGCCGGGGGGCGAGTCCAAGAGACCCAGTACTTC
>TRBJ2-1|NA|TRBV28|NA
CASRIEERTYNEQFF
TGTGCCAGCAGAATAGAGGAGCGTACCTACAATGAGCAGTTCTTC
>TRBJ1-1|many|TRBV2|TRBD1
CASSEGHRGRGTEAFF
TGTGCCAGCAGTGAAGGACACAGGGGAAGAGGCACTGAAGCTTTCTTT
>TRBJ2-2|many|TRBV12-3/TRBV12-4|NA
CASTLGGRDTGELFF
TGTGCCAGCACCTTGGGGGGTAGGGACACCGGGGAGCTGTTTTTT
>TRBJ2-1|many|TRBV6-5|NA
CASSYSIILAGSYNEQFF
TGTGCCAGCAGTTACTCGATTATACTTGCCGGCTCCTACAATGAGCAGTTCTTC
>TRBJ2-5|many|TRBV27|NA
CASSSAGMGEETQYF
TGTGCCAGCAGTTCCGCAGGGATGGGGGAAGAGACCCAGTACTTC
>TRBJ1-4|NA|TRBV20-1|NA
CSANRVANEKLFF
TGCAGTGCCAACAGGGTGGCTAATGAAAAACTGTTTTTT
>TRBJ1-5|few|TRBV12-3/TRBV12-4|TRBD1
CASSFRGESQPQHF
TGTGCCAGCAGTTTCAGGGGGGAGAGTCAGCCCCAGCATTTT
>TRBJ1-6|NA|TRBV30|TRBD1
CAWGEADRSPPPLHF
TGTGCCTGGGGGGAGGCGGACAGGTCCCCTCCACCCCTCCACTTT
>TRBJ2-2|many|TRBV28|TRBD1
CASSPRLGQGAGTGELFF
TGTGCCAGCAGCCCCCGGCTAGGACAGGGGGCGGGGACCGGGGAGCTGTTTTTT
>TRBJ2-2|few|TRBV29-1|TRBD1
CSVRQGTGSTRELFF
TGCAGCGTTCGCCAGGGGACAGGGAGCACCAGGGAGCTGTTTTTT